The present T cell receptor (beta chain) was sequenced within a study of yellow fever vaccine responses in identical twins. Study results and limitations: Twins' vaccine T cell response reportedly gave the appearance of partial convergence and partial personalization.

TCRdb reprocessed the RT-PCR reads with MiXCR, giving one entry per CDR3 protein. The data show 450 to 550 distinct CDR3 sequences, with about 74% seen just once and under 30% held by the top ten. Turning to this clonotype: Its target is not known.

Sequencing was performed on T cells from blood (PBMCs), unsorted or a sorted subset (not recorded which), taken before or after yellow fever vaccination (not recorded which). The source is a female donor who received the yellow fever vaccine.

The CDR3 reads CAWSHQGDQPQHF. The CDR3 region has the DNA TGTGCCTGGAGTCACCAGGGGGATCAGCCCCAGCATTTT. The chain carries TRBV30 and TRBJ1-5, with TRBD1 matching over 7 bases. The CDR3 consists of 13 residues. Trimming removed 2 bases from V and 5 bases from J; junction bases left unmatched: 3. CDR1 and CDR2 from the germline V gene are GTSNPN and SVGIG (reference sequence).